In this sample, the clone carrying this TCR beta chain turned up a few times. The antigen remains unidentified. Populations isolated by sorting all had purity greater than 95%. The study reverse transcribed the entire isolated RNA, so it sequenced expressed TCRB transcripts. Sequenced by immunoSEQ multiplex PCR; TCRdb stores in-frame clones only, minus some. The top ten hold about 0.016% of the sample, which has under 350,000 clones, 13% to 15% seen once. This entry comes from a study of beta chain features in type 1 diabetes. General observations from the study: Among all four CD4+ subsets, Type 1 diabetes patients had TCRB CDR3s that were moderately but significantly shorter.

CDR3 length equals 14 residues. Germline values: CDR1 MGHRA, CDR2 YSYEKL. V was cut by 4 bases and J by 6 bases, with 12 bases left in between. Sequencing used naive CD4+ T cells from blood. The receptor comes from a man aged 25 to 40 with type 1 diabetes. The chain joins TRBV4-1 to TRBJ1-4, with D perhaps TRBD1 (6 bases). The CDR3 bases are TGCGCCAGCAGCCCCGGACAGCTGGATGAAAAACTGTTTTTT. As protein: CASSPGQLDEKLFF.